This is a list of T cell receptor beta chains from one sample in a study of PD-1 blockade in classical Hodgkin lymphoma. Generated by immunoSEQ multiplex PCR, the TCRdb table keeps only in-frame clones and is missing some. The top ten clones hold roughly a quarter of a sample with fewer than 25,000 clones, around 69% of them seen once. The sequencing here drew on peripheral blood mononuclear cells (PBMCs), taken before the second cycle of nivolumab. These TCRs come from a human donor with classical Hodgkin lymphoma. The CDR3 runs from the conserved cysteine through the conserved F or W. D genes are given only for firm matches. Size values are once, few and many counts, or a class for expanded clones, and some rows have none.

clone size,D gene,V gene,J gene,CDR3 DNA,CDR3 protein
.,.,TRBV5-1,TRBJ1-2,TGCGCCAGCAGCAAAATTCCCAGGGGAGACTATGGCTACACCTTC,CASSKIPRGDYGYTF
.,.,TRBV19,TRBJ1-1,TGTGCCAGTAGTATAGGGAATGAAGCTTTCTTT,CASSIGNEAFF
.,TRBD1,TRBV10-3,TRBJ2-7,TGTGCCATCAGTGATCCTTCAGGGGGTGGCTACGAGCAGTACTTC,CAISDPSGGGYEQYF
.,TRBD2,TRBV28,TRBJ2-5,TGTGCCAGCAGTTCAGGACTAGCGGGAGGCCACTGGGGGACCCAGTACTTC,CASSSGLAGGHWGTQYF
.,TRBD2,TRBV4-2,TRBJ2-1,TGTGCCAGCAGCCAAGTGGGTAGCGGGAGGGGAAATGAGCAGTTCTTC,CASSQVGSGRGNEQFF
.,.,TRBV5-6,TRBJ2-7,TGTGCCAGCAGCGCACCCCCGGGAACCATGAAAAGCTACGAGCAGTACTTC,CASSAPPGTMKSYEQYF
.,.,TRBV6-5,TRBJ2-3,TGTGCCAGCAGTTACTCGACCGCCTCAAGCACAGATACGCAGTATTTT,CASSYSTASSTDTQYF
.,.,TRBV10-1,TRBJ2-7,TGCGCCAGCAGCAGCTCCTACGAGCAGTACTTC,CASSSSYEQYF
.,TRBD2,TRBV6-5,TRBJ2-1,TGTGCCAGCAGCCTGCGGGAGAGCTATAATGAGCAGTTCTTC,CASSLRESYNEQFF
.,.,TRBV18,TRBJ1-3,TGTGCCAGCTCACCCCTGGAGGGGCCTGGAAACACCATATATTTT,CASSPLEGPGNTIYF
.,.,TRBV19,TRBJ2-1,TGTGCCAGTAGTCTGTGGGCCAATGAGCAGTTCTTC,CASSLWANEQFF
few,TRBD1,TRBV29-1,TRBJ1-2,TGCAGCGCTGGACAGGAATATGGCTACACCTTC,CSAGQEYGYTF
few,TRBD2,TRBV11-2,TRBJ2-5,TGTGCCAGCAGCAAACTAGCGGGGGGGGAGACCCAGTACTTC,CASSKLAGGETQYF
.,TRBD2,TRBV2,TRBJ2-7,TGTGCCAGCAGTATCACTAGCGGGAGGATGTACGAGCAGTACTTC,CASSITSGRMYEQYF
.,TRBD1,TRBV19,TRBJ1-4,TGTGCCAGTAGTCTACAGGGGATTAATGAAAAACTGTTTTTT,CASSLQGINEKLFF
few,.,TRBV27,TRBJ2-2,TGTGCCAGCAGTAAAATAGGGATCACCGGGGAGCTGTTTTTT,CASSKIGITGELFF
.,TRBD2,TRBV11-2,TRBJ2-7,TGTGCCAGCAGCTTACGGGACTACTCCTACGAGCAGTACTTC,CASSLRDYSYEQYF
.,TRBD2,TRBV25-1,TRBJ2-1,TGTGCCAGCAGTAGAGGGACTAGCGGGAGAGAGCAGTTCTTC,CASSRGTSGREQFF
.,.,TRBV2,TRBJ2-2,TGTGCCAGCAGAGAAAGGTCCACCGGGGAGCTGTTTTTT,CASRERSTGELFF
once,TRBD2,TRBV27,TRBJ2-1,TGTGCCAGCAGTTTATTTTCGGGAGGGAGCTACAATGAGCAGTTCTTC,CASSLFSGGSYNEQFF
once,TRBD1,TRBV27,TRBJ1-5,TGTGCCAGCAGTTTAATGAGGGACAGCCGGCCCCAGCATTTT,CASSLMRDSRPQHF
few,.,TRBV7-2,TRBJ2-7,TGTGCCAGCAGCTTATACTACGAGCAGTACTTC,CASSLYYEQYF